Listed below are T cell receptor beta chains from one sample, sequenced in a study of T cells in Graves' hyperthyroidism and ophthalmopathy. TCRdb used MiXCR to reprocess the multiplex PCR reads, holding one entry per CDR3 protein. The profile shows 300,000 to 350,000 distinct CDR3 sequences, approximately 15% of them singletons. The sample was blood. These TCRs come from a man aged 30 to 45 with Graves' hyperthyroidism. The CDR3 runs from the conserved cysteine through the conserved F or W. The order of the fields is J gene, V gene, D gene, clone size, CDR3 protein, CDR3 DNA. The D gene is left open where the match is weak. Rows give clone size only sometimes, using once, few, many, or a class for an expanded clone.

J gene: TRBJ2-7; V gene: TRBV28; D gene: TRBD1; clone size: -; CDR3 protein: CASSLSTTGASYEQYF; CDR3 DNA: TGTGCCAGCAGTTTAAGTACGACAGGGGCTAGTTACGAGCAGTACTTC
J gene: TRBJ1-1; V gene: TRBV19; D gene: -; clone size: -; CDR3 protein: CASSRQRLNTEAFF; CDR3 DNA: TGTGCCAGTAGTAGACAGCGCCTGAACACTGAAGCTTTCTTT
J gene: TRBJ2-6; V gene: TRBV28; D gene: -; clone size: few; CDR3 protein: CASSFSLGAGANVLTF; CDR3 DNA: TGTGCCAGCAGTTTCAGTTTGGGGGCTGGGGCCAACGTCCTGACTTTC
J gene: TRBJ2-1; V gene: TRBV2; D gene: -; clone size: many; CDR3 protein: CASLARPTSEGEQFF; CDR3 DNA: TGTGCCAGCCTGGCTCGACCAACCTCCGAGGGTGAGCAGTTCTTC
J gene: TRBJ1-1; V gene: TRBV28; D gene: -; clone size: many; CDR3 protein: CASTTTSGAEAFF; CDR3 DNA: TGTGCCAGCACTACCACCTCAGGGGCTGAAGCTTTCTTT
J gene: TRBJ2-2; V gene: TRBV12-3/TRBV12-4; D gene: -; clone size: many; CDR3 protein: CASSPTGTRNTGELFF; CDR3 DNA: TGTGCCAGCAGTCCCACCGGGACACGGAACACCGGGGAGCTGTTTTTT
J gene: TRBJ1-2; V gene: TRBV30; D gene: TRBD1; clone size: -; CDR3 protein: CAWSPRTGVRYGYTF; CDR3 DNA: TGTGCCTGGAGTCCCAGGACAGGGGTGCGCTATGGCTACACCTTC
J gene: TRBJ1-5; V gene: TRBV5-5; D gene: TRBD1; clone size: few; CDR3 protein: CASSIGQGQYQPQHF; CDR3 DNA: TGTGCCAGCAGCATAGGACAGGGCCAGTATCAGCCCCAGCATTTT
J gene: TRBJ2-1; V gene: TRBV6-1; D gene: -; clone size: few; CDR3 protein: CATHGAGSANEQFF; CDR3 DNA: TGTGCCACCCACGGGGCTGGAAGCGCCAATGAGCAGTTCTTC
J gene: TRBJ2-1; V gene: TRBV12-3/TRBV12-4; D gene: TRBD2; clone size: many; CDR3 protein: CASSFGLAGGYNEQFF; CDR3 DNA: TGTGCCAGCAGTTTTGGGCTAGCGGGAGGGTACAATGAGCAGTTCTTC
J gene: TRBJ2-7; V gene: TRBV6-6; D gene: -; clone size: many; CDR3 protein: CASSYGEGTTSEQYF; CDR3 DNA: TGTGCCAGCAGTTACGGCGAGGGTACTACGTCCGAGCAGTACTTC
J gene: TRBJ2-5; V gene: TRBV12-3/TRBV12-4; D gene: -; clone size: many; CDR3 protein: CASSLSFRVETQYF; CDR3 DNA: TGTGCCAGCAGTTTATCCTTTAGGGTCGAGACCCAGTACTTC
J gene: TRBJ2-1; V gene: TRBV5-4; D gene: -; clone size: -; CDR3 protein: CASSTWTENEQFF; CDR3 DNA: TGTGCCAGCAGCACCTGGACGGAAAATGAGCAGTTCTTC
J gene: TRBJ2-7; V gene: TRBV20-1; D gene: -; clone size: many; CDR3 protein: CSGLARTYEQYF; CDR3 DNA: TGCAGTGGGCTAGCGAGGACCTACGAGCAGTACTTC
J gene: TRBJ1-1; V gene: TRBV20-1; D gene: -; clone size: few; CDR3 protein: CSARALGAGMNTEAFF; CDR3 DNA: TGCAGTGCTAGAGCCCTCGGGGCGGGTATGAACACTGAAGCTTTCTTT
J gene: TRBJ2-1; V gene: TRBV7-2; D gene: TRBD2; clone size: -; CDR3 protein: CASSLNPSGWDEQFF; CDR3 DNA: TGTGCCAGCAGCTTAAATCCTAGCGGGTGGGATGAGCAGTTCTTC
J gene: TRBJ2-3; V gene: TRBV11-2; D gene: -; clone size: -; CDR3 protein: CASSFLAAADTQYF; CDR3 DNA: TGTGCCAGCAGCTTCCTAGCTGCCGCAGATACGCAGTATTTT
J gene: TRBJ2-1; V gene: TRBV10-2; D gene: -; clone size: few; CDR3 protein: CASSELQGSYNEQFF; CDR3 DNA: TGCGCCAGCAGTGAGTTACAGGGCTCCTACAATGAGCAGTTCTTC
J gene: TRBJ1-6; V gene: TRBV3-1; D gene: -; clone size: many; CDR3 protein: CASSQGANSPLHF; CDR3 DNA: TGTGCCAGCAGCCAGGGGGCAAATTCACCCCTCCACTTT
J gene: TRBJ2-1; V gene: TRBV6-1; D gene: TRBD2; clone size: many; CDR3 protein: CATMAMLAGDNEQFF; CDR3 DNA: TGTGCCACCATGGCTATGCTAGCGGGCGACAATGAGCAGTTCTTC
J gene: TRBJ2-2; V gene: TRBV5-1; D gene: -; clone size: few; CDR3 protein: CASSLFRRIQARFTGELFF; CDR3 DNA: TGCGCCAGCAGCTTGTTTAGACGGATTCAAGCGAGATTCACCGGGGAGCTGTTTTTT
J gene: TRBJ1-6; V gene: TRBV20-1; D gene: TRBD1; clone size: few; CDR3 protein: CSARDPRTGDSPLHF; CDR3 DNA: TGCAGTGCTAGAGATCCCAGGACAGGGGATTCACCCCTCCACTTT
J gene: TRBJ2-1; V gene: TRBV28; D gene: TRBD2; clone size: many; CDR3 protein: CASSPAGTYNEQFF; CDR3 DNA: TGTGCCAGCAGCCCAGCGGGAACCTACAATGAGCAGTTCTTC
J gene: TRBJ1-1; V gene: TRBV19; D gene: -; clone size: -; CDR3 protein: CASSIGGRITEAFF; CDR3 DNA: TGTGCCAGTAGTATAGGCGGCAGGATCACTGAAGCTTTCTTT
J gene: TRBJ2-3; V gene: TRBV7-8; D gene: -; clone size: few; CDR3 protein: CASSFKRYTDTQYF; CDR3 DNA: TGTGCCAGCAGCTTCAAGCGGTACACAGATACGCAGTATTTT
J gene: TRBJ2-7; V gene: TRBV20-1; D gene: -; clone size: many; CDR3 protein: CSASSVPSLGREQYF; CDR3 DNA: TGCAGTGCTAGTTCCGTCCCGAGCTTGGGTCGGGAGCAGTACTTC
J gene: TRBJ2-7; V gene: TRBV6-5; D gene: -; clone size: many; CDR3 protein: CASSYSLPGPYEQYF; CDR3 DNA: TGTGCCAGCAGTTACTCACTACCGGGTCCCTACGAGCAGTACTTC
J gene: TRBJ2-1; V gene: TRBV29-1; D gene: -; clone size: -; CDR3 protein: CSAKGGAPSSYNEQFF; CDR3 DNA: TGCAGCGCCAAGGGGGGGGCCCCGAGCTCCTACAATGAGCAGTTCTTC
J gene: TRBJ2-5; V gene: TRBV27; D gene: -; clone size: many; CDR3 protein: CASSYGGETQYF; CDR3 DNA: TGTGCCAGCAGCTATGGGGGAGAGACCCAGTACTTC
J gene: TRBJ2-3; V gene: TRBV2; D gene: -; clone size: many; CDR3 protein: CASHSGEIDTQYF; CDR3 DNA: TGTGCCAGCCATAGTGGAGAGATAGATACGCAGTATTTT
J gene: TRBJ2-5; V gene: TRBV28; D gene: TRBD2; clone size: -; CDR3 protein: CASSFTPGLAGGQETQYF; CDR3 DNA: TGTGCCAGCAGTTTTACCCCGGGACTAGCGGGAGGGCAAGAGACCCAGTACTTC
J gene: TRBJ2-1; V gene: TRBV27; D gene: -; clone size: few; CDR3 protein: CASSPVWANNEQFF; CDR3 DNA: TGTGCCAGCAGTCCTGTTTGGGCCAACAATGAGCAGTTCTTC